This T cell receptor beta chain was documented in a study of CD8 T cells in ankylosing spondylitis. Study-wide points: Matched synovial fluid from ankylosing spondylitis patients was reported to be enriched for disease-linked clones. Some of these motif variants have turned up before, in reports on reactive arthritis synovial fluid and blood. Clones linked with disease were CD8+ and fairly uncommon in the peripheral blood. A TCR beta motif made of fewer than ten highly homologous variants seemed typical of ankylosing spondylitis blood.

The CDR3 has 13 residues. Trimming shortened V by 8 bases and J by 5 bases, and 15 bases separated the two germline ends. From germline, CDR1 is SGHDN and CDR2 FVKESK. This clonotype was detected only a few times. The antigen is undetermined. The TCR beta libraries were generated through quantitative 5'-RACE incorporating molecular barcodes. MiXCR, applied by TCRdb to the 5' RACE reads, yields one record per CDR3 protein. The sample contains roughly 400,000 distinct CDR3 sequences, approximately 20% of which appear only once. The sequence came from a male donor with ankylosing spondylitis. V usage is TRBV14 and J usage is TRBJ2-5, with a tentative D call TRBD2 (5 bases). The sequenced sample consisted of blood, either unsorted or a sorted T cell fraction (not recorded which). The CDR3 bases are TGTGCCAGCCGACTACGGGGTGGGGAGACCCAGTACTTC. Translation gives CASRLRGGETQYF.